The 12 T cell receptor beta chains below were found in one sample sequenced in a study of cytomegalovirus exposure and HLA in healthy donors. The PCR ran on 60 Vbeta and 13 Jbeta primers. Repertoires were generated with immunoSEQ multiplex PCR, while TCRdb's copy carries only in-frame clones and drops some. This table has roughly 200,000 clones, about 77% appearing once. What was sequenced was PBMCs. These TCRs come from a woman aged 25 to 39 in good health and CMV-seropositive.

The chain recombines TRBV6-5 with TRBJ1-6; 7 bases fit TRBD1. Looked up from germline, CDR1 is MNHEY and CDR2 is SVGAGI. The CDR3 has 14 residues. The trim removed 4 bases at V and 7 bases at J, leaving 4 bases unmatched. CDR3 residues: CASSLDRENSPLHF. CDR3 bases: TGTGCCAGCAGTTTAGACAGGGAAAATTCACCCCTCCACTTT.

V is TRBV10-3 and J is TRBJ2-3; TRBD1 aligns across 7 bases. The CDR3 consists of 15 residues. V dropped 5 bases and J dropped 0; count of bases not matched to a gene: 5. Germline CDR1 is ENHRY and CDR2 is SYGVKD. The chain's CDR3 is CAISSGQVSTDTQYF. For the CDR3, the DNA is TGTGCCATCAGTAGCGGACAGGTCAGCACAGATACGCAGTATTTT.

The chain carries TRBV2 and TRBJ1-2; D gene unclear. CDR3 length: 12 amino acids. Trimming stripped 6 bases from V and 4 bases from J, with 9 bases between. CDR1 and CDR2 from the germline V gene are SNHLY and FYNNEI. Written as DNA, the CDR3 is TGTGCCAGCAGCCCACAGATCTATGGCTACACCTTC. Its protein product is CASSPQIYGYTF.

The chain couples TRBV4-3 to TRBJ1-5; D is uncertain. The germline V and J ends were trimmed by 4 bases and 5 bases, with 15 bases remaining between them. CDR3 size: 15 residues. Germline V CDR1 and CDR2: LGHNA, YSLEER. CDR3 nucleotides: TGCGCCAGCAGCCTTTGGTCCAGGTTCCATCAGCCCCAGCATTTT. Protein: CASSLWSRFHQPQHF.

V gene TRBV28 combines with J gene TRBJ1-2; no firm D call. Trimming shortened V by 5 bases and J by 4 bases, and 14 bases separated the two germline ends. This CDR3 spans 14 amino acids. Germline values: CDR1 MDHEN, CDR2 SYDVKM. The CDR3 DNA sequence: TGTGCCAGCAGTCCCGGTTCGGGGAGCTATGGCTACACCTTC. Protein sequence: CASSPGSGSYGYTF.

The chain has TRBV28 and TRBJ1-5; tentatively, D is TRBD1 (5 bases). CDR3 size: 13 residues. CDR1 and CDR2 (germline): MDHEN, SYDVKM. V was cut by 7 bases and J by 0 bases, with 7 bases left in between. This CDR3 is CASMDISNQPQHF. The DNA of the CDR3 is TGTGCCAGCATGGACATTAGCAATCAGCCCCAGCATTTT.

The V call is TRBV19, the J call TRBJ1-1; D remains unclear. In germline, CDR1 is LNHDA, CDR2 SQIVND (reference sequence). The length of the CDR3 is 13 residues. With 6 bases removed from V and 7 bases from J, the gap between germline ends came to 15 bases. The CDR3, as DNA: TGTGCCAGTAGAAACCAGGTCCGGGGTGAAGCTTTCTTT. It is translated as CASRNQVRGEAFF.

The CDR3 is CASSRGAGTEAFF. The CDR3 DNA is TGTGCCAGCAGCCGGGGGGCAGGGACTGAAGCTTTCTTT. The rearrangement uses TRBV11-3 and TRBJ1-1; weak D call: TRBD1 (6 bases). V shed 5 bases and J shed 5 bases, with 12 bases lying between them. The CDR3 extends over 13 amino acids. The germline CDR1 and CDR2 sequences are SGHNT and YENEEA.

V gene TRBV4-3 combines with J gene TRBJ2-3; weak D call: TRBD1 (5 bases). The V end was cut by 0 bases, the J end by 5 bases, with 12 bases between. Germline V lookup: CDR1 LGHNA, CDR2 YSLEER. This CDR3 comprises 15 residues. DNA for the CDR3: TGCGCCAGCAGCCAAGATTCCAGGGCTGGAGATACGCAGTATTTT. This gives the protein CASSQDSRAGDTQYF.

This clone occurred once. This sequence joins TRBV29-1 and TRBJ1-5, with no clear D. V lost 5 bases and J 3 bases, leaving 11 bases between the germline ends. Germline CDR1 reads SQVTM; CDR2 reads ANQGSEA. CDR3 length equals 13 residues. The CDR3, as DNA: TGCAGCGTTTCTCCCGAGATCAATCAGCCCCAGCATTTT. Its protein product is CSVSPEINQPQHF.

The chain has TRBV7-8 and TRBJ2-1; TRBD2 agrees at 9 bases. Germline CDR1 SGHVS, CDR2 FQNEAQ. Germline trimming cut 4 bases from V and 7 bases from J; bases unmatched to any gene: 5. This CDR3 comprises 14 residues. Here the CDR3 DNA reads TGTGCCAGCAGCTCCCCGGGACTAGCTAATGAGCAGTTCTTC. It encodes CASSSPGLANEQFF.

Only a few counts were recorded for this clone. The J gene is TRBJ1-6, the V gene TRBV6-1, with no clear D. Germline loops: CDR1 MNHNS, CDR2 SASEGT. V gave up 6 bases and J gave up 3 bases, with 9 bases separating them. This CDR3 has 14 residues. CDR3 nucleotides: TGTGCCAGCAGACCGGGAGACTATAATTCACCCCTCCACTTT. Translation: CASRPGDYNSPLHF.